The clone carrying this T cell receptor beta chain was counted between two and nine times. Its antigen is as yet unknown. The CDR3 loop spans 14 amino acids. With V trimmed by 4 bases and J by 8 bases, 8 bases remained unmatched. Germline V gives CDR1 LGHNA, CDR2 YNFKEQ. Separate alpha and beta amplification began at the second PCR step. Cells stained for CD3, CD4, CD8, CD45RA and CD27 were sorted into four subsets. The data derive from a study of naive and memory T cell subsets. Whole-study results and caveats: Naive and memory repertoire findings lacked a ground truth for validation. Naive and memory subsets had different power law exponents for TCR abundance.

Both TRBC1 and TRBC2 were covered by a beta constant-region primer of two equimolar oligonucleotides. Nested alpha and beta constant-region primers with the SP2 primer drove four PCR rounds on ligated cDNA. A single record per CDR3 protein comes from TCRdb applying MiXCR to the UMI-ligation and nested PCR reads. The sample yields about 120,000 distinct CDR3 sequences, 35% to 40% seen once. The TCR comes from a human donor in good health. Input material: central memory CD4+ T cells from blood. The chain employs TRBV4-2 and TRBJ2-1; 7 positions match TRBD2. The CDR3 DNA is TGTGCCAGCAGCCGGGGACTAACGGGCGATGAGCAGTTCTTC. It specifies CASSRGLTGDEQFF.